These 22 T cell receptor beta chains share one sample of origin, sequenced in a study of blood T cell repertoires in COVID-19. The table came from immunoSEQ multiplex PCR; TCRdb's copy has only in-frame clones and leaves some out. The table includes roughly 120,000 clones, approximately 90% detected once. Sequencing used peripheral blood. The receptors derive from a human donor with active COVID-19. The donor label of this sample is uncertain.

The chain recombines TRBV18 with TRBJ2-5; D unresolved. CDR3 length: 13 residues. Germline-derived CDR1 and CDR2 are KGHSH and LQKENI. Trimming shortened V by 2 bases and J by 3 bases, and 7 bases separated the two germline ends. The CDR3 DNA reads as TGTGCCAGCTCACCATTCCCCAAAGAGACCCAGTACTTC. Its protein product is CASSPFPKETQYF.

V is TRBV14 and J is TRBJ1-1, with a tentative D call TRBD1 (5 bases). CDR3 size: 13 residues. Germline CDR1 and CDR2: SGHDN and FVKESK. Trimming took 3 bases from V and 4 from J, leaving 9 bases between them. CDR3 region: CASSQGRVTEAFF. The CDR3 region has the DNA TGTGCCAGCAGCCAGGGCAGGGTCACTGAAGCTTTCTTT.

This rearrangement joins TRBV7-8 to TRBJ1-1; no definite D call. Looked up from germline, CDR1 is SGHVS and CDR2 is FQNEAQ. V gave up 5 bases and J gave up 0 bases, with 13 bases separating them. The CDR3 contains 15 residues. CDR3 protein: CASSKGGDMNTEAFF. The CDR3 coding sequence is TGTGCCAGCAGCAAGGGAGGAGACATGAACACTGAAGCTTTCTTT.

CDR3 nucleotide sequence: TGTGCCAGCAGCTTTGGGACAGGGTCCTACGAGCAGTACTTC. Its translation: CASSFGTGSYEQYF. The chain couples TRBV11-2 to TRBJ2-7; 9 positions agree with TRBD1. V shed 3 bases and J 1 base; nucleotides not matched to a gene: 1. CDR3 size: 14 residues. Germline V gene sequence: CDR1 SGHAT, CDR2 FQNNGV.

V gene TRBV5-1 combines with J gene TRBJ2-1, with 10 nucleotides matching TRBD1. V dropped 8 bases and J dropped 8; count of bases not matched to a gene: 4. The germline V gene has CDR1 SGHRS and CDR2 YFSETQ. This CDR3 comprises 12 residues. The CDR3 DNA sequence: TGCGCCAGTGGGGGGACAGGGGATGAGCAGTTCTTC. This sequence encodes CASGGTGDEQFF.

The chain couples TRBV9 to TRBJ1-1; D perhaps matches TRBD1 (5 bases). V was shortened by 0 bases and J by 4 bases, with 10 bases between the two germline ends. This CDR3 region has 14 residues. Germline V gene sequence: CDR1 SGDLS, CDR2 YYNGEE. The CDR3 nucleotides are TGTGCCAGCAGCGTAGGCGGGGGAACCACTGAAGCTTTCTTT. It specifies CASSVGGGTTEAFF.

This chain joins TRBV13 and TRBJ2-7; possibly TRBD1 for D (5 bases). The V and J ends lost 5 bases and 3 bases respectively, with 14 bases between them. Germline assignment: CDR1 PRHDT and CDR2 FYEKMQ (reference sequence). The CDR3 has 14 amino acids. CDR3: CASSPPTDFYEQYF. The CDR3 DNA reads as TGTGCCAGCAGCCCCCCGACAGATTTCTACGAGCAGTACTTC. The full variable domain, its missing parts supplied by reference TRBV13 and TRBJ2-7, is AAGVIQSPRHLIKEKRETATLKCYPIPRHDTVYWYQQGPGQDPQFLISFYEKMQSDKGSIPDRFSAQQFSDYHSELNMSSLELGDSALYFCASSPPTDFYEQYFGPGTRLTVT.

The rearrangement links TRBV10-3 to TRBJ2-7; 11 nucleotides agree with TRBD2. Germline assignment: CDR1 ENHRY and CDR2 SYGVKD. V trimming: 10 bases; J trimming: 3 bases; junction bases outside the gene matches: 5. CDR3 length equals 13 residues. CDR3 in amino acids: CATGTSGFYEQYF. CDR3 coding DNA: TGTGCCACCGGGACTAGCGGATTCTACGAGCAGTACTTC.

The chain has TRBV5-1 and TRBJ1-6, with 8 bases identical to TRBD1. The CDR3 sequence is 15 residues long. The trim removed 0 bases at V and 9 bases at J, leaving 5 bases unmatched. Looked up from germline, CDR1 is SGHRS and CDR2 is YFSETQ. The CDR3 DNA follows: TGCGCCAGCAGCTTGGTAGGCAGGGGGCTTTCACCCCTCCACTTT. Translation gives CASSLVGRGLSPLHF.

The genes are TRBV4-1 and TRBJ2-1, with 7 bases matching TRBD2. Trimming took 4 bases from V and 0 from J; bases not matched to a gene: 6. The CDR3 is 16 residues long. The V gene's germline CDR1 is MGHRA and CDR2 YSYEKL. For the CDR3, the DNA is TGCGCCAGCAGCCTCGATAGCGGGCCCTCCTACAATGAGCAGTTCTTC. Translated: CASSLDSGPSYNEQFF.

This clone appeared a few times. V usage is TRBV27 and J usage is TRBJ2-3, with a tentative D call TRBD1 (6 bases). The CDR3 length is 16 residues. Between the trimmed V and J ends, which lost 0 bases and 3 bases, there was a span of 13 bases. Germline CDR1 and CDR2: MNHEY and SMNVEV (reference sequence). The CDR3 nucleotides read TGTGCCAGCAGTTTATCGGGGGCCGGGATTACAGATACGCAGTATTTT. This translates into CASSLSGAGITDTQYF.

The chain couples TRBV4-3 to TRBJ1-1; 9 nucleotides align to TRBD1. V lost 1 base to trimming and J lost 6 bases; unmatched junction nucleotides: 9. The CDR3 covers 16 residues. Germline CDR1 reads LGHNA; CDR2 reads YSLEER. The CDR3 loop reads CASSQVTGTGYSEAFF. DNA for the CDR3: TGCGCCAGCAGCCAAGTCACCGGGACAGGGTATTCTGAAGCTTTCTTT.

This clone came up once. J is TRBJ2-1 and V is TRBV19; TRBD1 aligns across 10 bases. Germline CDR1 is LNHDA and CDR2 is SQIVND (reference sequence). V gave up 4 bases and J gave up 7 bases; unmatched junction bases: 4. The CDR3 runs 14 residues. CDR3 amino acids: CASSTVDRGNEQFF. DNA for the CDR3: TGTGCCAGTAGTACCGTGGACAGGGGGAATGAGCAGTTCTTC.

The rearrangement uses TRBV27 and TRBJ2-4, with TRBD2 matching over 7 bases. V lost 8 bases to trimming and J lost 8 bases; unmatched junction nucleotides: 3. This CDR3 has 11 residues. CDR1 is MNHEY, CDR2 SMNVEV, per germline (reference sequence). CDR3 coding DNA: TGTGCCAGCGGGGGGGTTGACATTCAGTACTTC. Translating it yields CASGGVDIQYF.

The DNA of the CDR3 is TGTGCCAGTAGTATTGGGGCCCCGGGCACTGAAGCTTTCTTT. Its protein is CASSIGAPGTEAFF. This chain links TRBV19 with TRBJ1-1, with a possible D match to TRBD1 (5 bases). Germline V CDR1 and CDR2: LNHDA, SQIVND (reference sequence). V lost 3 bases to trimming and J lost 4 bases, with 12 bases between them. CDR3 length: 14 amino acids.

This chain uses TRBV21-1 with TRBJ2-7; the D call TRBD1 from the table was never checked on the DNA. TRBV21-1 is a recognized pseudogene. CDR3 length: 14 residues. The CDR3 loop reads CASSYSGTANEQYF. The CDR3 coding sequence is TGTGCCAGCAGTTACTCCGGGACAGCTAACGAGCAGTACTTC.

This clone was counted a few times. This chain's CDR3 is CASSLDSPETQYF. DNA of the CDR3: TGCGCCAGCAGCTTGGATAGCCCAGAGACCCAGTACTTC. The rearrangement links TRBV5-1 to TRBJ2-5; no reliable D call. Trimming took 0 bases from V and 4 from J, leaving 7 bases between them. Looked up from germline, CDR1 is SGHRS and CDR2 is YFSETQ. The CDR3 runs 13 residues.

V gene TRBV6-6 combines with J gene TRBJ1-5; D is perhaps TRBD1 (6 bases). The V gene's germline CDR1 is MNHNY and CDR2 SVGAGI (reference sequence). The V and J ends lost 5 bases and 0 bases respectively, with 8 bases between them. The CDR3 totals 14 residues. The CDR3 loop is CASSQQGSNQPQHF. The CDR3 nucleotides are TGTGCCAGCAGTCAACAGGGTAGCAATCAGCCCCAGCATTTT.

This chain joins TRBV7-2 and TRBJ2-3; the D gene is possibly TRBD2 (5 bases). The CDR3 loop spans 15 amino acids. Per the germline V gene, CDR1 is SGHTA and CDR2 is FQGNSA. Trimming left V 2 bases short and J 1 base short, with 10 bases between. The CDR3 is CASSLMGSGTDTQYF. In DNA, the CDR3 is TGTGCCAGCAGCTTAATGGGGAGCGGCACAGATACGCAGTATTTT. The full variable domain, with the rest looked up from reference TRBV7-2 and TRBJ2-3, is GAGVSQSPSNKVTEKGKDVELRCDPISGHTALYWYRQSLGQGLEFLIYFQGNSAPDKSGLPSDRFSAERTGGSVSTLTIQRTQQEDSAVYLCASSLMGSGTDTQYFGPGTRLTVL.

V is TRBV7-9 and J is TRBJ1-4, with 8 bases lining up with TRBD1. The junction had 6 bases not matched to a gene; V was cut back by 5 bases and J by 7 bases. This CDR3 is built from 14 residues. CDR1 and CDR2 from the germline V gene are SEHNR and FQNEAQ (reference sequence). CDR3: CASSLRGQIEKLFF. Here the CDR3 DNA reads TGTGCCAGCAGCCTCAGGGGGCAGATTGAAAAACTGTTTTTT. Looking up the rest from reference TRBV7-9 and TRBJ1-4 gives the full variable domain: DTGVSQNPRHKITKRGQNVTFRCDPISEHNRLYWYRQTLGQGPEFLTYFQNEAQLEKSRLLSDRFSAERPKGSFSTLEIQRTEQGDSAMYLCASSLRGQIEKLFFGSGTQLSVL.

This chain joins TRBV5-8 and TRBJ2-1, with D uncertain. Trimming cost V 0 bases and J 14 bases, with 15 bases left between them. Germline assignment: CDR1 SGHTS and CDR2 YDEGEE. This CDR3 is 13 amino acids long. CDR3 DNA sequence: TGTGCCAGCAGCTTGGTCCGACTTGGTCAAGAGTTCTTC. This codes for CASSLVRLGQEFF.

V gene TRBV3-1 (or the pseudogene TRBV3-2) combines with J gene TRBJ2-7; possibly TRBD2 for D (6 bases). Trimming took off 2 bases at V and 2 bases at J, with 10 bases between the two ends. CDR3 length: 14 residues. Germline values: CDR1 LGHDT, CDR2 YNNKEL (reference sequence). This chain's CDR3 is CASSQSRLAYEQYF. The CDR3 nucleotides read TGTGCCAGCAGCCAATCTCGACTAGCCTACGAGCAGTACTTC.